Below, 6 T cell receptor beta chains from the same sample are listed, as sequenced in a study of early T cells in non-severe SARS-CoV-2 infection. TCRdb processed the 5' RACE reads anew with MiXCR; each CDR3 protein has one entry. This repertoire shows approximately 30,000 distinct CDR3 sequences, about 4.6% found once; its top ten account for roughly an eighth. The sample taken for sequencing was whole blood. The receptors were gathered from an adult who was a healthcare worker with PCR-confirmed SARS-CoV-2 infection or an uninfected control (not recorded which).

In this sample, this clonotype turned up a few times. This chain uses TRBV6-4 with TRBJ2-2; D remains unclear. The CDR3 consists of 14 residues. V lost 10 bases and J 0 bases, leaving 12 bases between the germline ends. Per germline, CDR1 MRHNA and CDR2 SNTAGT. In DNA form, the CDR3 reads TGTGCCACCAAGACACATTCGAACACCGGGGAGCTGTTTTTT. Translation gives CATKTHSNTGELFF.

This clonotype was seen repeatedly, ten times or more. The V call is TRBV20-1, the J call TRBJ2-1, with D hard to call. The CDR3 is made up of 10 amino acids. Trimming removed 6 bases at V and 7 bases at J, with 7 bases between. Germline assignment: CDR1 DFQATT and CDR2 SNEGSKA (reference sequence). CDR3 sequence reads: CSALRNEQFF. CDR3 bases: TGCAGTGCCCTACGGAATGAGCAGTTCTTC.

The chain couples TRBV6-1 to TRBJ2-1, with D perhaps being TRBD1 or TRBD2 (5 bases each). Between the trimmed V and J ends, which lost 2 bases and 4 bases, there was a span of 9 bases. The CDR3 runs to 14 residues. Germline V gives CDR1 MNHNS, CDR2 SASEGT. The CDR3 bases are TGTGCCAGCAGTGAAAATGAGGGGTACAATGAGCAGTTCTTC. Translation: CASSENEGYNEQFF.

A few counts support this clonotype. This chain links TRBV2 with TRBJ1-5; D not certain. The ends were cut back, 7 bases at V and 4 bases at J, with 23 bases in the middle. CDR1 and CDR2 from the germline V gene are SNHLY and FYNNEI. The CDR3 runs to 17 residues. The CDR3 nucleotides read TGTGCCAGCAATAAGGGCCGACAACAACCTCGGAATCAGCCCCAGCATTTT. Protein sequence: CASNKGRQQPRNQPQHF.

This clonotype was seen ten or more times. The rearrangement uses TRBV3-1 and TRBJ1-6; D gene ambiguous. The CDR3 runs to 15 residues. Trimming pared 1 base from V and 5 bases from J, leaving 9 bases between. Germline CDR1 is LGHDT and CDR2 is YNNKEL (reference sequence). CDR3 residues: CASSQGQGNNSPLHF. CDR3 coding DNA: TGTGCCAGCAGCCAAGGACAAGGAAATAATTCACCCCTCCACTTT.

This clonotype was counted ten times or more. The gene calls are TRBV10-3 and TRBJ2-1; no definite D call. Trimming shortened V by 10 bases and J by 8 bases, and 12 bases separated the two germline ends. Per the germline V gene, CDR1 is ENHRY and CDR2 is SYGVKD. The CDR3 totals 11 residues. The CDR3 here is CASSSGDEQFF. Written as DNA, the CDR3 is TGTGCCAGCTCTTCTGGCGATGAGCAGTTCTTC.